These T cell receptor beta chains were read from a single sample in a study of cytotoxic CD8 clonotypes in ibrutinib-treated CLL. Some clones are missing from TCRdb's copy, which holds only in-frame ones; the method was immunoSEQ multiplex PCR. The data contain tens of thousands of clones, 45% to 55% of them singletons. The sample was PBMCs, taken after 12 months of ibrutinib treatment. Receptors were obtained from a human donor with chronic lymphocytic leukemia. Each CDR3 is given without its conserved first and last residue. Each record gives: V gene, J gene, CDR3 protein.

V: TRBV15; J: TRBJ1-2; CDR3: ATSRSSLDGPYGYT
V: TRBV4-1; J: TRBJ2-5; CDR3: ASSQVEAGWETQY
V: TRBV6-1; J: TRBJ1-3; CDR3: ASSEATGGGNTIY
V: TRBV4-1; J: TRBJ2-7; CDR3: ASSQPEGEYEQY
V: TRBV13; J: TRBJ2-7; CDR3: ASSPGRDREQY
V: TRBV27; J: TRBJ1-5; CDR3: ASRSGWDSDQPQH
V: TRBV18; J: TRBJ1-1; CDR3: ASSPGQGAEAF
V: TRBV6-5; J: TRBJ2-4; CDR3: ASSSFLGENIQY
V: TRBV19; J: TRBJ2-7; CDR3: ASSIVGMNSYEQY
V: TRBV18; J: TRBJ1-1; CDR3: ASSDRGGTEAF
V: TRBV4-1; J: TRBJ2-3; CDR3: ASKRTSGSGGTDTQY
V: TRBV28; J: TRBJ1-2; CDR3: ASSLLGGGYT
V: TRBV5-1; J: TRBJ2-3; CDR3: ASSDSTDTQY
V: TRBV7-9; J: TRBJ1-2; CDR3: ASSLGTGDGYT
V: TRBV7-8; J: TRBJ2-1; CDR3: ASSLGSGLAGTNYNEQF
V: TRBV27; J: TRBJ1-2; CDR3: ASSLTKLYGYT
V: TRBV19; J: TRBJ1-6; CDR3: ASREGGGNSPLH
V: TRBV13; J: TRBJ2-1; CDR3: ASSPTSAGSYNEQF
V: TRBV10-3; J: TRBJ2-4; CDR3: AISDKGTGDQNIQY
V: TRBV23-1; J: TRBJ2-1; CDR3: ASSRSTEAKVNEQF